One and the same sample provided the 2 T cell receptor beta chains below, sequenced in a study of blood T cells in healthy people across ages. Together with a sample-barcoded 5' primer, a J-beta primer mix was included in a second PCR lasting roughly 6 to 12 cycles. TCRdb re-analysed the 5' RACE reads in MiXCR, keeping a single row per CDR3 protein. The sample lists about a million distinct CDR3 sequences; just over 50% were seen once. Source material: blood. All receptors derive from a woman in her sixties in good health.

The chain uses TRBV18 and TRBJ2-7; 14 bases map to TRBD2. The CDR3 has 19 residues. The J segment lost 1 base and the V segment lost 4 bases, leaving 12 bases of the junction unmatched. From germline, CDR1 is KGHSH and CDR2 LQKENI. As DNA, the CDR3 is TGTGCCAGCTCACAAACATCCGGGACTAGCGGGGGACTGTCCTACGAGCAGTACTTC. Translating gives CASSQTSGTSGGLSYEQYF.

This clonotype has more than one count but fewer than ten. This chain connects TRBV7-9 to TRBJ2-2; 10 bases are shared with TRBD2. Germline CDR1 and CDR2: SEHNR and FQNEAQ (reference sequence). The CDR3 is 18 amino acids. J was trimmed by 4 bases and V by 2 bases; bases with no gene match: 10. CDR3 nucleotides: TGTGCCAGCAGCTTAAAGGCTAGCGGGAGATCGAGCACCGGGGAGCTGTTTTTT. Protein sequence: CASSLKASGRSSTGELFF.